This is a list of T cell receptor beta chains from one sample in a study of blood T cell repertoires in COVID-19. Assay used: immunoSEQ multiplex PCR; TCRdb lists only in-frame clones, some missing. The table has fewer than 250,000 clones, 70% to 90% seen once; the top ten hold about 1%. Material: peripheral blood. The receptors derive from a man aged 40-50 years with acute or convalescent COVID-19. The CDR3 runs from the conserved cysteine through the conserved F or W. The D gene is left open where the match is weak. Only part of the rows carry a size: once, few, many, or a class if the clone is expanded.

J: TRBJ2-7; size: -; length: 14; D: TRBD2; V: TRBV7-2; DNA: TGTGCCAGCAGCCCGGGACTAGCGTCCTACGAGCAGTACTTC; CDR3: CASSPGLASYEQYF
J: TRBJ2-3; size: -; length: 15; D: TRBD1; V: TRBV19; DNA: TGTGCCAGTAGTGCGAGGGACAGGGGGACAGATACGCAGTATTTT; CDR3: CASSARDRGTDTQYF
J: TRBJ2-3; size: -; length: 13; D: -; V: TRBV7-8; DNA: TGTGCCAGCAGCCTCGACTTCACAGATACGCAGTATTTT; CDR3: CASSLDFTDTQYF
J: TRBJ1-1; size: -; length: 14; D: -; V: TRBV4-3; DNA: TGCGCCAGCAGCCAAGATGAGCGTATGTCTGAAGCTTTCTTT; CDR3: CASSQDERMSEAFF
J: TRBJ1-1; size: -; length: 11; D: TRBD1; V: TRBV3-1/TRBV3-2; DNA: TGTGCCAGCAGCCGGGGGACAGACGCTTTCTTT; CDR3: CASSRGTDAFF
J: TRBJ1-6; size: once; length: 13; D: TRBD1; V: TRBV10-2; DNA: TGCGCCAGCAGTCAGGGGGTTTATTCACCCCTCCACTTT; CDR3: CASSQGVYSPLHF
J: TRBJ2-1; size: -; length: 18; D: TRBD1; V: TRBV7-2; DNA: TGTGCCAGCAGCCCGGGACAGGGGTGGCGGAGCTCCTACAATGAGCAGTTCTTC; CDR3: CASSPGQGWRSSYNEQFF
J: TRBJ1-2; size: -; length: 15; D: -; V: TRBV7-2; DNA: TGTGCCAGCAGCTCCCGGGGTTTGACTAACTATGGCTACACCTTC; CDR3: CASSSRGLTNYGYTF
J: TRBJ1-5; size: -; length: 12; D: -; V: TRBV2; DNA: TGTGCCAGCAGGCGGCTCAATCAGCCCCAGCATTTT; CDR3: CASRRLNQPQHF
J: TRBJ1-6; size: -; length: 14; D: TRBD1; V: TRBV19; DNA: TGTGCCAGTAGTATGACAGGGTTCAATTCACCCCTCCACTTT; CDR3: CASSMTGFNSPLHF
J: TRBJ1-1; size: -; length: 11; D: -; V: TRBV7-9; DNA: TGTGCCAGCCGCCTAGATGCGGGTGCTTTCTTT; CDR3: CASRLDAGAFF
J: TRBJ1-2; size: -; length: 15; D: -; V: TRBV5-6; DNA: TGTGCCAGCGCGGGAAAGGACGGATTCTTCTATGGCTACACCTTC; CDR3: CASAGKDGFFYGYTF
J: TRBJ1-2; size: -; length: 14; D: TRBD1; V: TRBV29-1; DNA: TGCAGCGTCAAAGGGACAGGGGGCATCTATGGCTACACCTTC; CDR3: CSVKGTGGIYGYTF
J: TRBJ2-6; size: -; length: 15; D: -; V: TRBV2; DNA: TGTGCCAGCAGTGACTCCCTCTCTGGGGCCAACGTCCTGACTTTC; CDR3: CASSDSLSGANVLTF
J: TRBJ1-1; size: -; length: 12; D: -; V: TRBV3-1/TRBV3-2; DNA: TGTGCCAGCTCATTACAGGGTACTGAAGCTTTCTTT; CDR3: CASSLQGTEAFF
J: TRBJ2-2; size: -; length: 12; D: -; V: TRBV7-8; DNA: TGTGCCAGCAGCGTTAACTCGGGGAACATGTTTTTT; CDR3: CASSVNSGNMFF
J: TRBJ2-6; size: -; length: 16; D: -; V: TRBV9; DNA: TGTGCCAGCAGCGCGACAGTTAGCTCTGGGGCCAACGTCCTGACTTTC; CDR3: CASSATVSSGANVLTF
J: TRBJ2-7; size: -; length: 14; D: -; V: TRBV7-2; DNA: TGTGCCAGCAGCCAGGTATTCCGGGACTACGAGCAGTACTTC; CDR3: CASSQVFRDYEQYF
J: TRBJ1-2; size: -; length: 15; D: TRBD1; V: TRBV3-1/TRBV3-2; DNA: TGTGCCAGCAGCCAAGCGACAGGGAACCCCTATGGCTACACCTTC; CDR3: CASSQATGNPYGYTF
J: TRBJ1-2; size: -; length: 12; D: -; V: TRBV29-1; DNA: TGCAGCGTCGAGACAGCTTCCTATGGCTACACCTTC; CDR3: CSVETASYGYTF
J: TRBJ1-5; size: -; length: 15; D: TRBD1; V: TRBV11-2; DNA: TGTGCCAGCAGCTTAGATGGGACAGCCTATCAGCCCCAGCATTTT; CDR3: CASSLDGTAYQPQHF
J: TRBJ2-1; size: -; length: 15; D: TRBD2; V: TRBV27; DNA: TGTGCCAGCAGGGGAAGCGGGGGGCGTTACAATGAGCAGTTCTTC; CDR3: CASRGSGGRYNEQFF
J: TRBJ2-2; size: -; length: 13; D: -; V: TRBV27; DNA: TGTGCCAGCTCTACAAGGGAGACCGGGGAGCTGTTTTTT; CDR3: CASSTRETGELFF
J: TRBJ1-1; size: -; length: 13; D: -; V: TRBV6-1; DNA: TGTGCCAGCAGTGACGGGAGGTACACTGAAGCTTTCTTT; CDR3: CASSDGRYTEAFF
J: TRBJ1-2; size: -; length: 16; D: TRBD1; V: TRBV3-1/TRBV3-2; DNA: TGTGCCAGCAGCCAAGATCGTGGGACAGGGGGTTATGGCTACACCTTC; CDR3: CASSQDRGTGGYGYTF
J: TRBJ1-6; size: -; length: 14; D: TRBD1; V: TRBV6-4; DNA: TGTGCCAGCAGCCTGGGACAGGGAAATTCACCCCTCCACTTT; CDR3: CASSLGQGNSPLHF
J: TRBJ2-7; size: -; length: 15; D: TRBD2; V: TRBV2; DNA: TGTGCCAGCAGAGCCCCGGGGGGGAAAGGCTACGAGCAGTACTTC; CDR3: CASRAPGGKGYEQYF
J: TRBJ1-1; size: -; length: 18; D: -; V: TRBV28; DNA: TGTGCCAGCAGTCTCGACCTCAACCGGGACACTGAGAACACTGAAGCTTTCTTT; CDR3: CASSLDLNRDTENTEAFF
J: TRBJ1-4; size: -; length: 14; D: TRBD1; V: TRBV10-3; DNA: TGTGCCATCAGTGAGGACAGGGCTCCAGGGAAACTGTTTTTT; CDR3: CAISEDRAPGKLFF
J: TRBJ2-7; size: -; length: 14; D: TRBD1; V: TRBV2; DNA: TGTGCCAGCAGTGGGCACCGGGACAGCTACGAGCAGTACTTC; CDR3: CASSGHRDSYEQYF
J: TRBJ2-2; size: -; length: 15; D: -; V: TRBV19; DNA: TGTGCCAGTAGTATAGGTGGAGTGAACACCGGGGAGCTGTTTTTT; CDR3: CASSIGGVNTGELFF
J: TRBJ1-1; size: -; length: 15; D: -; V: TRBV5-6; DNA: TGTGCCAGCAGCTGGAGGGACCTCAGGGACACTGAAGCTTTCTTT; CDR3: CASSWRDLRDTEAFF
J: TRBJ1-2; size: -; length: 14; D: TRBD1; V: TRBV2; DNA: TGTGCCAGCAGTGATTTTACAGGGGGCTATGGCTACACCTTC; CDR3: CASSDFTGGYGYTF
J: TRBJ2-3; size: -; length: 15; D: TRBD2; V: TRBV11-2; DNA: TGTGCCAGCAGCTTAAATGGGAGGGACACAGATACGCAGTATTTT; CDR3: CASSLNGRDTDTQYF
J: TRBJ2-7; size: -; length: 13; D: -; V: TRBV10-3; DNA: TGTGCCATCAAGACGATACAGGGCTACGAGCAGTACTTC; CDR3: CAIKTIQGYEQYF
J: TRBJ1-1; size: -; length: 16; D: -; V: TRBV5-1; DNA: TGCGCCAGCAGCTTGAGGCCGAGGGGGTCGAACACTGAAGCTTTCTTT; CDR3: CASSLRPRGSNTEAFF
J: TRBJ1-3; size: -; length: 15; D: -; V: TRBV7-8; DNA: TGTGCCAGCAGCCGCACCATCGGACAGGGAAACACCATATATTTT; CDR3: CASSRTIGQGNTIYF
J: TRBJ1-5; size: -; length: 14; D: TRBD1; V: TRBV3-1/TRBV3-2; DNA: TGTGCCAGCAGCCGACAGGGGGCTCCCCAGCCCCAGCATTTT; CDR3: CASSRQGAPQPQHF
J: TRBJ2-5; size: -; length: 16; D: -; V: TRBV28; DNA: TGTGCCAGCAGCAAACCCAGGATTAGGGGACAAGAGACCCAGTACTTC; CDR3: CASSKPRIRGQETQYF
J: TRBJ2-2; size: -; length: 18; D: TRBD1; V: TRBV3-1/TRBV3-2; DNA: TGTGCCAGCAGCCCCATACCGGGACAGGGTTCAAACACCGGGGAGCTGTTTTTT; CDR3: CASSPIPGQGSNTGELFF
J: TRBJ1-1; size: few; length: 14; D: -; V: TRBV7-6; DNA: TGTGCCAGCAGCTTACTGGGGGGGAACACTGAAGCTTTCTTT; CDR3: CASSLLGGNTEAFF
J: TRBJ1-4; size: -; length: 15; D: -; V: TRBV19; DNA: TGTGCCAGTAACGTGGGAGTTGCAACTAATGAAAAACTGTTTTTT; CDR3: CASNVGVATNEKLFF